This entry lists 21 T cell receptor beta chains sequenced from one sample in a study of blood T cell repertoires in COVID-19. Clones were sequenced by immunoSEQ multiplex PCR, and TCRdb holds only the in-frame ones, with some missing. The table has hundreds of thousands of clones, 88% seen once. Sequences were obtained from PBMCs or T cells enriched from blood (not recorded which). Every receptor here comes from a woman between 45 and 60 years old who had recovered from COVID-19.

The chain is built from TRBV7-2 and TRBJ2-1, with 9 bases identical to TRBD2. The CDR3 is 15 residues long. Germline V gene lookup returns CDR1 SGHTA and CDR2 FQGNSA. J was trimmed by 3 bases and V by 3 bases; bases with no gene match: 3. This CDR3 reads CASSLLAGYYNEQFF. The CDR3, as DNA: TGTGCCAGCAGCTTGCTAGCGGGATACTACAATGAGCAGTTCTTC.

This clone came up once. The V gene is TRBV9, the J gene TRBJ1-5; weak D call: TRBD1 (5 bases). CDR3 length: 15 residues. Trimming stripped 3 bases from V and 5 bases from J, with 15 bases between. The germline V gene encodes CDR1 SGDLS and CDR2 YYNGEE. The CDR3 coding sequence is TGTGCCAGCAGCGCAGGACCGACGGGGGATCAGCCCCAGCATTTT. Its protein product is CASSAGPTGDQPQHF.

The rearrangement joins TRBV28 to TRBJ2-7; 15 bases are shared with TRBD2. The V segment lost 2 bases and the J segment 7 bases; nucleotides outside the gene matches: 6. CDR3 length: 16 residues. Looked up from germline, CDR1 is MDHEN and CDR2 is SYDVKM. This CDR3 reads CASSLRTSGGVKEQYF. The CDR3 region has the DNA TGTGCCAGCAGTTTACGGACTAGCGGGGGGGTGAAGGAGCAGTACTTC. Together with reference TRBV28 and TRBJ2-7, the CDR3 gives the full variable domain: DVKVTQSSRYLVKRTGEKVFLECVQDMDHENMFWYRQDPGLGLRLIYFSYDVKMKEKGDIPEGYSVSREKKERFSLILESASTNQTSMYLCASSLRTSGGVKEQYFGPGTRLTVT.

This chain uses TRBV30 with TRBJ1-1; D perhaps matches TRBD1 (6 bases). V dropped 3 bases and J dropped 0 bases, with 20 bases sitting between them. CDR1 is GTSNPN and CDR2 is SVGIG in the germline V gene (reference sequence). CDR3 size: 17 residues. CDR3 in DNA: TGTGCCTGGAGACGGTCGACAGGCGCGAGGGTGAACACTGAAGCTTTCTTT. Translation: CAWRRSTGARVNTEAFF. The whole variable domain, remainder taken from reference TRBV30 and TRBJ1-1, is SQTIHQWPATLVQPVGSPLSLECTVEGTSNPNLYWYRQAAGRGLQLLFYSVGIGQISSEVPQNLSASRPQDRQFILSSKKLLLSDSGFYLCAWRRSTGARVNTEAFFGQGTRLTVV.

The chain couples TRBV5-1 to TRBJ2-5; 10 bases are a match to TRBD1. Germline V CDR1 and CDR2: SGHRS, YFSETQ. Losses at the gene ends were 4 bases for V and 4 bases for J; bases not matched to a gene: 1. This CDR3 is 13 amino acids long. The CDR3 sequence: CASSRDRGETQYF. CDR3 DNA: TGCGCCAGCAGCCGGGACAGGGGAGAGACCCAGTACTTC.

This clone was detected once. This chain links TRBV6-1 with TRBJ1-5; D call uncertain. The CDR3 covers 18 residues. V was cut by 4 bases and J by 2 bases, with 21 bases left in between. Germline V lookup: CDR1 MNHNS, CDR2 SASEGT. The DNA for the CDR3 is TGTGCCAGCAGTGGGCAGGATGGCGATAGGCGAGGCAATCAGCCCCAGCATTTT. This translates into CASSGQDGDRRGNQPQHF.

J is TRBJ1-2 and V is TRBV19, with D possibly TRBD1 on 6 matching bases. The V end lost 3 bases, the J end lost 3 bases, and 11 bases lay between the germline ends. This CDR3 spans 14 amino acids. CDR1 LNHDA and CDR2 SQIVND come from the germline V gene (reference sequence). CDR3 region: CASSIPGDDYGYTF. Here the CDR3 DNA reads TGTGCCAGTAGTATCCCAGGGGATGACTATGGCTACACCTTC.

The chain links TRBV11-2 to TRBJ1-2, with 7 positions matching TRBD1. Trimming at V came to 6 bases and at J to 7 bases, leaving 11 bases not matched to a gene. The CDR3 contains 14 residues. Germline assignment: CDR1 SGHAT and CDR2 FQNNGV. The chain's CDR3 is CASRSDRSAAGYTF. The CDR3 region has the DNA TGTGCCAGCAGATCGGACAGGTCCGCAGCTGGCTACACCTTC.

The rearrangement links TRBV7-2 to TRBJ2-3, with TRBD1 identical over 11 bases. V lost 6 bases to trimming and J lost 5 bases; unmatched junction nucleotides: 4. Germline CDR1 is SGHTA and CDR2 is FQGNSA. This CDR3 is built from 14 residues. The CDR3 sequence: CASSSGQGEDTQYF. CDR3 DNA sequence: TGTGCCAGCAGTTCGGGACAGGGGGAAGATACGCAGTATTTT.

The chain carries TRBV7-9 and TRBJ2-3; TRBD2 matches 13 bases. The V gene end was trimmed by 5 bases and the J gene end by 2 bases; junction bases not matched to a gene: 7. CDR1 is SEHNR, CDR2 FQNEAQ, per germline (reference sequence). This CDR3 contains 17 residues. In DNA form, the CDR3 reads TGTGCCAGCAGCGGGGGACTAGCGGGGCCAACCACAGATACGCAGTATTTT. This codes for CASSGGLAGPTTDTQYF. The full variable domain, in which reference TRBV7-9 and TRBJ2-3 provide the parts outside the CDR3, is DTGVSQNPRHKITKRGQNVTFRCDPISEHNRLYWYRQTLGQGPEFLTYFQNEAQLEKSRLLSDRFSAERPKGSFSTLEIQRTEQGDSAMYLCASSGGLAGPTTDTQYFGPGTRLTVL.

The chain links TRBV3-1 (or the pseudogene TRBV3-2) to TRBJ2-5, with 7 bases fitting TRBD2. The CDR3 consists of 16 residues. V dropped 4 bases and J dropped 1; count of bases not matched to a gene: 9. Germline CDR1 is LGHDT and CDR2 is YNNKEL (reference sequence). The chain's CDR3 is CASSPWGGGIQETQYF. CDR3 nucleotide sequence: TGTGCCAGCAGCCCCTGGGGCGGGGGAATCCAAGAGACCCAGTACTTC.

The V gene is TRBV18, the J gene TRBJ2-7; TRBD2 matches 7 bases. Germline trimming cut 0 bases from V and 5 bases from J; bases unmatched to any gene: 7. The CDR3 has 15 amino acids. CDR1 is KGHSH and CDR2 is LQKENI in the germline V gene. DNA for the CDR3: TGTGCCAGCTCACCACCGGGGAGGGGTGGCGACGAGCAGTACTTC. Amino acids: CASSPPGRGGDEQYF.

The chain recombines TRBV28 with TRBJ1-6, with 7 bases identical to TRBD1. Trimming at V came to 10 bases and at J to 4 bases, leaving 10 bases not matched to a gene. The germline V gene encodes CDR1 MDHEN and CDR2 SYDVKM. The CDR3 has 15 amino acids. The CDR3 bases are TGTGCCATCGCTTCGACAGGGAAGTATAATTCACCCCTCCACTTT. It encodes CAIASTGKYNSPLHF.

The chain joins TRBV19 to TRBJ1-2; TRBD1 aligns across 7 bases. The CDR3 has 15 amino acids. Germline V gives CDR1 LNHDA, CDR2 SQIVND (reference sequence). The junction had 13 bases not matched to a gene; V was cut back by 5 bases and J by 7 bases. Written as DNA, the CDR3 is TGTGCCAGTAGTCTCCGGGACAGTTATGTAGTTGGCTACACCTTC. Its translation: CASSLRDSYVVGYTF.

J is TRBJ2-1 and V is TRBV2; D ambiguous. V lost 6 bases, J lost 11 bases, and 14 bases lay in between. The CDR3 extends over 12 amino acids. Germline V gene lookup returns CDR1 SNHLY and CDR2 FYNNEI. For the CDR3, the DNA is TGTGCCAGCAGCGCCACTGATTCGAAGCAGTTCTTC. Its protein is CASSATDSKQFF. Drawing the rest from reference TRBV2 and TRBJ2-1, the complete variable domain is EPEVTQTPSHQVTQMGQEVILRCVPISNHLYFYWYRQILGQKVEFLVSFYNNEISEKSEIFDDQFSVERPDGSNFTLKIRSTKLEDSAMYFCASSATDSKQFFGPGTRLTVL.

The chain links TRBV28 to TRBJ1-2; D might be TRBD1 (5 bases). Germline V gives CDR1 MDHEN, CDR2 SYDVKM. The V gene lost 5 bases and the J gene lost 0 bases, with 7 bases spanning the gap. The CDR3 extends over 13 amino acids. CDR3 residues: CASSPTANYGYTF. The CDR3 region has the DNA TGTGCCAGCAGTCCGACAGCTAACTATGGCTACACCTTC.

This clone was recorded only once. The CDR3 loop reads CASSEGVGGNQPQHF. The CDR3 DNA is TGTGCCAGCAGTGAAGGGGTTGGAGGCAATCAGCCCCAGCATTTT. J is TRBJ1-5 and V is TRBV6-1; the D is unclear. Trimming pared 1 base from V and 2 bases from J, leaving 9 bases between. This CDR3 has 15 residues. Germline lookup yields CDR1 MNHNS and CDR2 SASEGT.

The chain joins TRBV5-1 to TRBJ1-1; 7 bases align to TRBD1. There are 14 residues in the CDR3. Germline trimming cut 2 bases from V and 6 bases from J; bases unmatched to any gene: 7. Germline lookup yields CDR1 SGHRS and CDR2 YFSETQ. DNA for the CDR3: TGCGCCAGCAGCTTCCAGGGGGATAAGGCTGAAGCTTTCTTT. As protein: CASSFQGDKAEAFF.

The CDR3 spells CASSLTAGETKPAFF. Written as DNA, the CDR3 is TGTGCCAGCAGCTTAACGGCAGGGGAAACCAAGCCAGCTTTCTTT. V gene TRBV7-2 combines with J gene TRBJ1-1; perhaps TRBD1 as D (6 bases). The V gene lost 2 bases and the J gene lost 10 bases, with 20 bases spanning the gap. CDR3 size: 15 residues. In germline, CDR1 is SGHTA, CDR2 FQGNSA.

The chain carries TRBV6-4 and TRBJ2-6; D unresolved. The CDR3 has 15 residues. V was cut by 3 bases and J by 2 bases, with 8 bases left in between. Germline-derived CDR1 and CDR2 are MRHNA and SNTAGT. The CDR3 reads CASSEAHTGANVLTF. The CDR3 DNA reads TGTGCCAGCAGTGAAGCGCACACTGGGGCCAACGTCCTGACTTTC.

This chain uses TRBV10-3 with TRBJ2-7; 7 bases align to TRBD1. Germline loops: CDR1 ENHRY, CDR2 SYGVKD. The CDR3 contains 13 residues. V gave up 6 bases and J gave up 2 bases; unmatched junction bases: 4. CDR3 residues: CAISPGQTYEQYF. The CDR3 DNA follows: TGTGCCATCAGCCCGGGACAGACCTACGAGCAGTACTTC.